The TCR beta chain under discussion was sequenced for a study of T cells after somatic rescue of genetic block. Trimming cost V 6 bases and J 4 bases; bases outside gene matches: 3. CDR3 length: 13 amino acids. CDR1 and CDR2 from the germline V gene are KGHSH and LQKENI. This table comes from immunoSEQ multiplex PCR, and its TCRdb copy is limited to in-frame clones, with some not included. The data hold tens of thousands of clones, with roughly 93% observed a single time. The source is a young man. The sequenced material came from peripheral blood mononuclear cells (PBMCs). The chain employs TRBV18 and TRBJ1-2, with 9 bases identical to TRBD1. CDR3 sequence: CASSQDRGYGYTF. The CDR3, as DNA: TGTGCCAGCTCTCAGGACAGGGGCTATGGCTACACCTTC.